This T cell receptor beta chain was obtained from a study of Graves' ophthalmopathy and Graves' hyperthyroidism. The CDR3 spans 18 residues. V was pared by 7 bases and J by 3 bases, with 25 bases between. CDR1 SGHVS and CDR2 FQNEAQ come from the germline V gene. Whole-study findings and limits: The model achieved 55% to 71% sensitivity and 72% to 75% specificity for ophthalmopathy progression.

Researchers took RNA transcripts and amplified TCR beta CDR3 regions from them. First-round RT-PCR with HTBI primers preceded a second-round multiplex PCR. TCRdb itself ran the multiplex PCR reads through MiXCR, one entry per CDR3 protein. The table lists some 210,000 distinct CDR3 sequences, approximately 29% of them singletons, with around 10% in the top ten. Active ophthalmopathy (CAS at least 3, NOSPECS at least 4), lasting under 3 months. This clonotype was picked up many times. Its antigen is currently unknown. V is TRBV7-8 and J is TRBJ2-4; a weak D match, TRBD1 (7 bases). The sample consisted of peripheral blood. This clonotype was sampled from a man aged 50 to 59 with Graves' ophthalmopathy. CDR3 protein: CASTRTSGGRRDKNIQYF. The CDR3 DNA follows: TGTGCCAGCACCCGGACGTCAGGGGGGAGAAGGGACAAAAACATTCAGTACTTC.